The 17 T cell receptor beta chains reported below all come from one sample, sequenced in a study of shared clonotypes between healthy human individuals (dated by TCRdb to about 2020). The library was prepared using the immunoSEQ multiplex PCR assay. This immuneACCESS table, as held by TCRdb, lists in-frame sequences with V and J called but not all clones. Of the missing ones, under half trace to an unresolved V gene in checked studies; the others have no known cause. Recorded for this sample are some 2.3 million clones; over 90% of them occurred a single time. The ten largest clonotypes hold about 0.41% of the sample. The sequenced material came from naive CD4+ T cells from PBMCs. Read against the paper, the sample's cell subset or site label means: CD45RA+ positively selected. The receptors come from a man younger than 30 in good health. Some clones in this sample may be carry-over from other donors' samples.

A note on this clone: Other DNA sequences in this sample translate to the same CDR3. This chain links TRBV14 with TRBJ1-1; D is undetermined. V was cut by 4 bases and J by 0 bases, with 6 bases left in between. The CDR3 runs 13 residues. Germline V gene sequence: CDR1 SGHDN, CDR2 FVKESK. CDR3 residues: CASSPSMNTEAFF. CDR3 nucleotide sequence: TGTGCCAGCAGCCCCTCTATGAACACTGAAGCTTTCTTT.

The chain is built from TRBV27 and TRBJ1-4, with 8 bases lining up with TRBD1. CDR1 is MNHEY and CDR2 is SMNVEV in the germline V gene (reference sequence). Unmatched junction bases numbered 6, after V lost 6 bases and J lost 3 bases. There are 15 residues in the CDR3. CDR3 protein: CASSRTGLSNEKLFF. In DNA form, the CDR3 reads TGTGCCAGCAGCAGGACAGGGCTTTCTAATGAAAAACTGTTTTTT.

This clone was found once. This chain connects TRBV19 to TRBJ1-2; D is unclear. Germline CDR1 reads LNHDA; CDR2 reads SQIVND (reference sequence). Trimming cost V 0 bases and J 4 bases, with 9 bases left between them. This CDR3 has 14 residues. The CDR3 here is CASSIDLSAYGYTF. In DNA, the CDR3 is TGTGCCAGTAGTATAGATCTGTCGGCCTATGGCTACACCTTC.

The genes are TRBV7-2 and TRBJ2-5, with D hard to call. CDR1 is SGHTA and CDR2 is FQGNSA in the germline V gene. This CDR3 comprises 14 residues. Trimming stripped 5 bases from V and 2 bases from J, with 12 bases between. The CDR3 DNA reads as TGTGCCAGCAGCCCACCCCCCAGACAAGAGACCCAGTACTTC. Its translation: CASSPPPRQETQYF. The entire variable domain, with the rest obtained from reference TRBV7-2 and TRBJ2-5, is as follows: GAGVSQSPSNKVTEKGKDVELRCDPISGHTALYWYRQSLGQGLEFLIYFQGNSAPDKSGLPSDRFSAERTGGSVSTLTIQRTQQEDSAVYLCASSPPPRQETQYFGPGTRLLVL.

This rearrangement joins TRBV5-1 to TRBJ1-4; 10 nucleotides align to TRBD1. V shed 6 bases and J 7 bases; nucleotides not matched to a gene: 15. The CDR3 spans 17 residues. Germline-derived CDR1 and CDR2 are SGHRS and YFSETQ. CDR3 sequence: CASTPETGGAWAEKLFF. The CDR3 DNA reads as TGCGCCAGCACCCCGGAGACAGGGGGCGCATGGGCTGAAAAACTGTTTTTT. Drawing the rest from reference TRBV5-1 and TRBJ1-4, the complete variable domain is KAGVTQTPRYLIKTRGQQVTLSCSPISGHRSVSWYQQTPGQGLQFLFEYFSETQRNKGNFPGRFSGRQFSNSRSEMNVSTLELGDSALYLCASTPETGGAWAEKLFFGSGTQLSVL.

The genes are TRBV15 and TRBJ2-3, with D possibly being TRBD1 (5 bases). The CDR3 contains 15 residues. The germline V gene has CDR1 LNHNV and CDR2 YYDKDF (reference sequence). Trimming left V 5 bases short and J 6 bases short, with 18 bases between. CDR3: CATSLYRSQADTQYF. The DNA of the CDR3 is TGTGCCACCAGCCTTTACAGGTCCCAAGCGGATACGCAGTATTTT.

The genes are TRBV27 and TRBJ2-7; tentatively, D is TRBD1 (6 bases). In germline, CDR1 is MNHEY, CDR2 SMNVEV (reference sequence). The V end lost 0 bases, the J end lost 3 bases, and 12 bases lay between the germline ends. CDR3 size: 15 residues. The CDR3 sequence is CASSLSQGSLYEQYF. The DNA of the CDR3 is TGTGCCAGCAGTTTATCGCAGGGGTCTCTCTACGAGCAGTACTTC.

V and J are TRBV6-6 and TRBJ2-3; possibly TRBD2 for D (6 bases). This CDR3 region has 11 residues. V gave up 11 bases and J gave up 4 bases, with 10 bases separating them. Per germline, CDR1 MNHNY and CDR2 SVGAGI (reference sequence). Here the CDR3 reads CAGGRSDTQYF. In nucleotides, the CDR3 is TGTGCCGGGGGGAGGTCAGATACGCAGTATTTT.

The chain recombines TRBV6-5 with TRBJ2-1; TRBD1 is a possible D gene (6 bases). CDR1 MNHEY and CDR2 SVGAGI come from the germline V gene. The CDR3 is 16 residues long. Trimming left V 3 bases short and J 6 bases short, with 18 bases between. CDR3: CASSYAQGFGLNEQFF. Here the CDR3 DNA reads TGTGCCAGCAGTTATGCCCAGGGGTTTGGACTCAATGAGCAGTTCTTC.

The chain recombines TRBV10-3 with TRBJ2-3; TRBD2 is a possible D gene (6 bases). The CDR3 extends over 13 amino acids. V gave up 0 bases and J gave up 9 bases, with 10 bases separating them. Germline-derived CDR1 and CDR2 are ENHRY and SYGVKD. The CDR3 coding sequence is TGTGCCATCAGTGAGTCGAACGCGGGGACGCAGTATTTT. Amino acids: CAISESNAGTQYF.

V and J are TRBV28 and TRBJ2-4, with D maybe TRBD2 (5 bases). CDR1 is MDHEN and CDR2 is SYDVKM in the germline V gene. This CDR3 spans 15 amino acids. V lost 3 bases to trimming and J lost 1 base, with 10 bases between them. The CDR3 DNA follows: TGTGCCAGCAGTTTGGTTAGGAGGGCCAAAAACATTCAGTACTTC. It encodes CASSLVRRAKNIQYF.

This chain links TRBV19 with TRBJ2-7, with D possibly matching TRBD2 (5 bases). The CDR3 is made up of 14 amino acids. Germline loops: CDR1 LNHDA, CDR2 SQIVND (reference sequence). V lost 6 bases and J lost 0, with 12 bases in between. The CDR3 DNA reads TGTGCCAGTAGGTCCACGGGGAGCTCCTACGAGCAGTACTTC. It yields the protein CASRSTGSSYEQYF. The full variable domain, completed using reference TRBV19 and TRBJ2-7, is DGGITQSPKYLFRKEGQNVTLSCEQNLNHDAMYWYRQDPGQGLRLIYYSQIVNDFQKGDIAEGYSVSREKKESFPLTVTSAQKNPTAFYLCASRSTGSSYEQYFGPGTRLTVT.

V and J are TRBV5-1 and TRBJ2-4; 11 bases fit TRBD2. Trimming took 2 bases from V and 8 from J; bases not matched to a gene: 6. Looked up from germline, CDR1 is SGHRS and CDR2 is YFSETQ. The CDR3 runs to 15 residues. CDR3 nucleotides: TGCGCCAGCAGCTTTAGCGGGAGGGATGGAGACATTCAGTACTTC. Its protein is CASSFSGRDGDIQYF.

The chain joins TRBV4-1 to TRBJ1-1; D remains ambiguous. The germline V gene encodes CDR1 MGHRA and CDR2 YSYEKL. The V end lost 1 base, the J end lost 0 bases, and 12 bases lay between the germline ends. CDR3 length: 16 residues. The CDR3 spells CASSQVSDEVNTEAFF. In DNA form, the CDR3 reads TGCGCCAGCAGCCAAGTTTCGGACGAAGTGAACACTGAAGCTTTCTTT.

This clone occurred a few times. The V gene is TRBV19, the J gene TRBJ1-5, with D perhaps TRBD1 (6 bases). The CDR3 extends over 18 amino acids. Germline CDR1 and CDR2: LNHDA and SQIVND (reference sequence). The V and J ends lost 5 bases and 1 base respectively, with 21 bases between them. The CDR3 sequence is CASSLGTGIRGSNQPQHF. CDR3 coding DNA: TGTGCCAGTAGTCTAGGCACAGGGATCAGGGGCAGCAATCAGCCCCAGCATTTT.

Remarks on this clone: The same CDR3 also results from other DNA sequences found in this sample. The gene calls are TRBV19 and TRBJ2-7; D remains unclear. V lost 3 bases and J 2 bases, leaving 8 bases between the germline ends. Germline V CDR1 and CDR2: LNHDA, SQIVND (reference sequence). The CDR3 totals 13 residues. CDR3 region: CASSILPAYEQYF. The DNA for the CDR3 is TGTGCCAGTAGTATCCTCCCAGCCTACGAGCAGTACTTC.

The chain joins TRBV29-1 to TRBJ2-7, with TRBD1 matching over 10 bases. From germline, CDR1 is SQVTM and CDR2 ANQGSEA. CDR3 length equals 12 residues. Losses at the gene ends were 8 bases for V and 5 bases for J; bases not matched to a gene: 6. The CDR3 spells CSSLGTGDEQYF. Written as DNA, the CDR3 is TGCAGCTCCCTTGGGACAGGGGACGAGCAGTACTTC.